Given below is one T cell receptor beta chain in context. Its target is unknown. These data originate in a study of cytomegalovirus exposure and HLA in healthy donors. Study summary: Roughly 80 million unique TCRs from HLA-typed donors were held in an early data release.

Findings of the study overall: Other equally common chains were less clonally expanded than HLA-associated TCR beta chains, a later analysis showed. It emerged from a later analysis that several of the most significant clusters appeared to be linked to common viral pathogens.

With V trimmed by 0 bases and J by 1 base, 3 bases remained unmatched. The germline CDR1 and CDR2 sequences are SGHRS and YFSETQ. CDR3 length: 16 amino acids. The PCR contained 60 Vbeta and 13 Jbeta primers. Assay: immunoSEQ multiplex PCR; the TCRdb copy retains only in-frame clones and omits some. The repertoire holds about 150,000 clones, with 65% to 85% as singletons. The sequenced sample was PBMCs. The gene calls are TRBV5-1 and TRBJ2-5, with 10 bases identical to TRBD2. The receptor's source is a male donor in good health and CMV-seronegative. The CDR3 coding sequence is TGCGCCAGCAGCTTGGGACTAGCGGGCATCCAAGAGACCCAGTACTTC. This sequence encodes CASSLGLAGIQETQYF.